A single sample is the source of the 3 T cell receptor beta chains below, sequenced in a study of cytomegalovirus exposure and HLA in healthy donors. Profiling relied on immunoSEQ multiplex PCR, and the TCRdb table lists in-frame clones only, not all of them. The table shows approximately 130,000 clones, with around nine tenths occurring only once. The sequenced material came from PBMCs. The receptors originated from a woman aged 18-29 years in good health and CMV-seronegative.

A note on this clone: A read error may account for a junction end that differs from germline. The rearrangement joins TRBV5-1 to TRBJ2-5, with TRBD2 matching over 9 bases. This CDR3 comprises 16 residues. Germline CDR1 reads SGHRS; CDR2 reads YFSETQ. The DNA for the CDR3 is TGCGCCAACAGCTGGCAAGGCGGGGGGGCCGGGGAGACCCAGTACTTC. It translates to CANSWQGGGAGETQYF.

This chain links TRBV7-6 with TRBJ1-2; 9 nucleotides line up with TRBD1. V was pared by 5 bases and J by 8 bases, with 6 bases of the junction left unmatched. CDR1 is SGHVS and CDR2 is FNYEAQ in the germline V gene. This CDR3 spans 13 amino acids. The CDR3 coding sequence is TGTGCCAGCAGCCAAACCGGGACAGGGGGCTACACCTTC. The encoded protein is CASSQTGTGGYTF.

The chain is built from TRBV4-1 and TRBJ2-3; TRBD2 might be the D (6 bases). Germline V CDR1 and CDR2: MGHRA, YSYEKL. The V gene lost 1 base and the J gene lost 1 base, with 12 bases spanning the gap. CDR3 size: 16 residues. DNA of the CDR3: TGCGCCAGCAGCCAAGGCAATAGCGGACGCACAGATACGCAGTATTTT. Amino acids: CASSQGNSGRTDTQYF.